Listed below are T cell receptor beta chains from one sample, sequenced in a study of cytomegalovirus exposure and HLA in healthy donors. Data came from immunoSEQ multiplex PCR; TCRdb stores just in-frame clones and leaves some out. Of about 160,000 clones in the sample, roughly four fifths were seen once. The sample was PBMCs. Receptors originate from a woman aged 40 to 50 in good health and CMV-seronegative. Each CDR3 is given with its conserved first and last residue. Fields, in order: J gene, clone size, D gene, V gene, CDR3 protein, CDR3 DNA. A D gene is named only where the DNA matches it firmly. Clone size is stated in some rows and not others, as once, few, many or a class when expanded.

j_call: TRBJ1-2
clone_size: NA
d_call: NA
v_call: TRBV30
cdr3_aa: CAWSMSIPGVTF
cdr3_nt: TGTGCCTGGAGTATGTCTATCCCCGGAGTCACCTTC

j_call: TRBJ2-1
clone_size: NA
d_call: NA
v_call: TRBV7-9
cdr3_aa: CASCSSYEQFF
cdr3_nt: TGTGCCAGTTGTAGTAGTTATGAGCAGTTCTTC

j_call: TRBJ2-1
clone_size: once
d_call: NA
v_call: TRBV6-6
cdr3_aa: CASNRLPNEQFF
cdr3_nt: TGTGCCAGCAACCGACTCCCCAATGAGCAGTTCTTC

j_call: TRBJ2-1
clone_size: NA
d_call: NA
v_call: TRBV5-8
cdr3_aa: CASSLAPFGSSYNEQFF
cdr3_nt: TGTGCCAGCAGCTTGGCTCCTTTCGGGAGCTCCTACAATGAGCAGTTCTTC

j_call: TRBJ2-1
clone_size: NA
d_call: NA
v_call: TRBV27
cdr3_aa: CASTDRGSQQFF
cdr3_nt: TGTGCCAGCACCGATCGGGGAAGTCAACAGTTCTTC

j_call: TRBJ2-3
clone_size: once
d_call: NA
v_call: TRBV19
cdr3_aa: CASQGGMSTDTQYF
cdr3_nt: TGTGCCAGTCAGGGCGGGATGAGCACAGATACGCAGTATTTT

j_call: TRBJ2-5
clone_size: NA
d_call: TRBD1
v_call: TRBV5-1
cdr3_aa: CASRTSTGIGETQYF
cdr3_nt: TGCGCCAGCAGGACCTCGACAGGGATTGGAGAGACCCAGTACTTC

j_call: TRBJ2-1
clone_size: NA
d_call: TRBD1
v_call: TRBV29-1
cdr3_aa: CSVDGTVPGGQFF
cdr3_nt: TGCAGCGTTGACGGGACAGTTCCTGGGGGGCAGTTCTTC

j_call: TRBJ2-7
clone_size: once
d_call: NA
v_call: TRBV27
cdr3_aa: CASSTSSSYEQYF
cdr3_nt: TGTGCCAGCAGTACTTCTAGCTCCTACGAGCAGTACTTC

j_call: TRBJ1-4
clone_size: NA
d_call: TRBD1
v_call: TRBV6-6
cdr3_aa: CASSQGVEKLFF
cdr3_nt: TGTGCCAGCAGCCAGGGGGTGGAAAAACTGTTTTTT

j_call: TRBJ2-3
clone_size: NA
d_call: NA
v_call: TRBV9
cdr3_aa: CASSVSSGSTDTQYF
cdr3_nt: TGTGCCAGCAGCGTATCGAGCGGGAGCACAGATACGCAGTATTTT

j_call: TRBJ1-5
clone_size: NA
d_call: NA
v_call: TRBV27
cdr3_aa: CASSLFGGQPQHF
cdr3_nt: TGTGCCAGCAGTTTATTTGGGGGCCAGCCCCAGCATTTT

j_call: TRBJ1-1
clone_size: few
d_call: NA
v_call: TRBV20-1
cdr3_aa: CSAEMNTEAFF
cdr3_nt: TGCAGTGCTGAGATGAACACTGAAGCTTTCTTT

j_call: TRBJ2-1
clone_size: NA
d_call: TRBD2
v_call: TRBV5-1
cdr3_aa: CASSLAGRAGGDEQFF
cdr3_nt: TGCGCCAGCAGCTTGGCCGGGCGAGCGGGAGGGGATGAGCAGTTCTTC

j_call: TRBJ2-1
clone_size: few
d_call: NA
v_call: TRBV30
cdr3_aa: CAWSLANLASNEQFF
cdr3_nt: TGTGCCTGGAGTTTGGCGAACCTAGCCAGCAATGAGCAGTTCTTC

j_call: TRBJ1-4
clone_size: NA
d_call: NA
v_call: TRBV6-4
cdr3_aa: CASSVQHNEKLFF
cdr3_nt: TGTGCCAGCAGTGTACAACATAATGAAAAACTGTTTTTT

j_call: TRBJ1-2
clone_size: NA
d_call: TRBD1
v_call: TRBV27
cdr3_aa: CASSSPGTGDYGYTF
cdr3_nt: TGTGCCAGCAGTTCCCCCGGGACAGGGGACTATGGCTACACCTTC

j_call: TRBJ2-3
clone_size: NA
d_call: TRBD2
v_call: TRBV2
cdr3_aa: CASTKGGTSGRAADTQYF
cdr3_nt: TGTGCCAGCACTAAGGGGGGGACTAGCGGGAGGGCGGCAGATACGCAGTATTTT

j_call: TRBJ2-7
clone_size: NA
d_call: TRBD2
v_call: TRBV5-1
cdr3_aa: CASSLGLAPTYEQYF
cdr3_nt: TGCGCCAGCAGCTTGGGACTAGCGCCAACCTACGAGCAGTACTTC

j_call: TRBJ2-5
clone_size: NA
d_call: TRBD2
v_call: TRBV30
cdr3_aa: CAWSVQTTSGSYQETQYF
cdr3_nt: TGTGCCTGGAGTGTACAAACGACTAGCGGGTCTTACCAAGAGACCCAGTACTTC

j_call: TRBJ2-5
clone_size: NA
d_call: TRBD2
v_call: TRBV7-9
cdr3_aa: CASSLSYALAGETQYF
cdr3_nt: TGTGCCAGCAGCTTATCCTACGCCCTAGCGGGAGAGACCCAGTACTTC

j_call: TRBJ2-6
clone_size: NA
d_call: TRBD1
v_call: TRBV19
cdr3_aa: CASSIDGQGALGANVLTF
cdr3_nt: TGTGCCAGTAGTATAGATGGACAGGGGGCGCTCGGGGCCAACGTCCTGACTTTC

j_call: TRBJ2-6
clone_size: NA
d_call: NA
v_call: TRBV5-1
cdr3_aa: CASSLEQGLGANVLTF
cdr3_nt: TGCGCCAGCAGCTTGGAACAGGGCCTTGGGGCCAACGTCCTGACTTTC

j_call: TRBJ1-1
clone_size: NA
d_call: TRBD1
v_call: TRBV18
cdr3_aa: CASSPFDRGTEAFF
cdr3_nt: TGTGCCAGCTCACCGTTCGACAGGGGCACTGAAGCTTTCTTT

j_call: TRBJ2-5
clone_size: NA
d_call: TRBD2
v_call: TRBV6-6
cdr3_aa: CASSGTSGPQPETQYF
cdr3_nt: TGTGCCAGCAGCGGGACTAGCGGGCCCCAACCGGAGACCCAGTACTTC

j_call: TRBJ1-2
clone_size: NA
d_call: NA
v_call: TRBV29-1
cdr3_aa: CSVDGGLGYTF
cdr3_nt: TGCAGCGTTGATGGGGGCTTAGGCTACACCTTC

j_call: TRBJ2-7
clone_size: NA
d_call: TRBD2
v_call: TRBV30
cdr3_aa: CAWKRSPTSGIEQYF
cdr3_nt: TGTGCCTGGAAGAGGAGCCCGACTAGCGGGATCGAGCAGTACTTC

j_call: TRBJ2-5
clone_size: NA
d_call: TRBD2
v_call: TRBV5-1
cdr3_aa: CASSPGLGFGETQYF
cdr3_nt: TGCGCCAGCAGCCCGGGACTAGGATTTGGAGAGACCCAGTACTTC

j_call: TRBJ2-1
clone_size: NA
d_call: TRBD2
v_call: TRBV30
cdr3_aa: CAWNSGLAGGSQFF
cdr3_nt: TGTGCCTGGAATTCCGGACTAGCGGGAGGTTCGCAGTTCTTC

j_call: TRBJ2-3
clone_size: NA
d_call: NA
v_call: TRBV7-6
cdr3_aa: CASSLASSTDTQYF
cdr3_nt: TGTGCCAGCAGCTTGGCTTCTAGCACAGATACGCAGTATTTT

j_call: TRBJ2-7
clone_size: NA
d_call: TRBD1
v_call: TRBV30
cdr3_aa: CAGTGGTYEQYF
cdr3_nt: TGTGCCGGGACAGGGGGGACCTACGAGCAGTACTTC

j_call: TRBJ2-2
clone_size: few
d_call: TRBD2
v_call: TRBV2
cdr3_aa: CASSDGREYRELFF
cdr3_nt: TGTGCCAGCAGTGACGGGCGGGAGTACAGGGAGCTGTTTTTT

j_call: TRBJ2-7
clone_size: NA
d_call: NA
v_call: TRBV28
cdr3_aa: CASSSHSVPYEQYF
cdr3_nt: TGTGCCAGCAGTTCCCACTCGGTCCCGTACGAGCAGTACTTC

j_call: TRBJ2-4
clone_size: once
d_call: TRBD2
v_call: TRBV9
cdr3_aa: CASSAGLAGAQNIQYF
cdr3_nt: TGTGCCAGCAGCGCGGGACTAGCGGGAGCCCAGAACATTCAGTACTTC

j_call: TRBJ1-1
clone_size: NA
d_call: NA
v_call: TRBV27
cdr3_aa: CASSLFKGAEAFF
cdr3_nt: TGTGCCAGCAGTTTATTTAAGGGGGCTGAAGCTTTCTTT

j_call: TRBJ1-3
clone_size: NA
d_call: NA
v_call: TRBV18
cdr3_aa: CASSPVAGKSSGNTIYF
cdr3_nt: TGTGCCAGCTCACCGGTTGCAGGGAAGAGCTCTGGAAACACCATATATTTT